One sample yielded the 12 T cell receptor beta chains listed below, sequenced in a study of T-cell reconstitution after alpha-beta-depleted transplantation in children. Unique molecular identifiers were incorporated during preparation of the TCRbeta library. In TCRdb, the PCR reads were re-called with MiXCR into one record per CDR3 protein. The sample holds around 580,000 distinct CDR3 sequences, roughly 23% seen once. Sequencing used PBMCs, mostly from graft donor cells, obtained 360 days after TCRalphabeta/CD19-depleted stem cell transplant. The receptors originated from a boy under three years old who had a stem cell transplant for acute myeloid leukemia, so the T cells may come from the graft donor.

The rearrangement joins TRBV20-1 to TRBJ1-2, with D perhaps TRBD1 (6 bases). Deletions cut 6 bases from V and 8 bases from J, with 22 bases between. The CDR3 runs to 14 residues. CDR1 is DFQATT, CDR2 SNEGSKA, per germline (reference sequence). CDR3 in amino acids: CSAALIQGREGYTF. For the CDR3, the DNA is TGCAGTGCCGCCCTGATACAGGGAAGAGAAGGCTACACCTTC.

This clonotype appeared many times. The chain combines TRBV20-1 with TRBJ2-3; the D gene is possibly TRBD2 (6 bases). The V gene's germline CDR1 is DFQATT and CDR2 SNEGSKA (reference sequence). This CDR3 comprises 14 residues. Between the trimmed V and J ends, which lost 5 bases and 0 bases, there was a span of 12 bases. The chain's CDR3 is CSAGDWGSTDTQYF. CDR3 sequence (DNA): TGCAGTGCTGGGGACTGGGGGAGCACAGATACGCAGTATTTT.

The chain uses TRBV6-1 and TRBJ2-3; TRBD2 agrees at 9 bases. V was clipped by 5 bases and J by 2 bases; unmatched bases: 11. The CDR3 consists of 17 residues. CDR1 and CDR2 from the germline V gene are MNHNS and SASEGT. CDR3 nucleotide sequence: TGTGCCAGCAGTACCTTGAGCGGGGGGAAGCTCACAGATACGCAGTATTTT. Residues: CASSTLSGGKLTDTQYF.

This clonotype appeared many times. V and J are TRBV7-9 and TRBJ1-2; no definite D call. The V end was cut by 5 bases, the J end by 8 bases, with 9 bases between. Germline V lookup: CDR1 SEHNR, CDR2 FQNEAQ (reference sequence). CDR3 length equals 11 residues. The CDR3 DNA reads TGTGCCAGCAGCGCTGGGAAAGGCTACACCTTC. It translates to CASSAGKGYTF.

The J gene is TRBJ2-1, the V gene TRBV18; weak D call: TRBD1 (5 bases). There are 15 residues in the CDR3. The germline V and J ends were trimmed by 0 bases and 6 bases, with 12 bases remaining between them. Germline-derived CDR1 and CDR2 are KGHSH and LQKENI. This CDR3 is CASSPPGQLPNEQFF. The CDR3, as DNA: TGTGCCAGCTCACCACCGGGGCAGCTTCCCAATGAGCAGTTCTTC.

The chain couples TRBV19 to TRBJ1-4, with D tentatively TRBD1 (6 bases). Trimming stripped 3 bases from V and 3 bases from J, with 14 bases between. Per germline, CDR1 LNHDA and CDR2 SQIVND (reference sequence). The CDR3 sequence is 16 residues long. CDR3 amino acids: CASSIRVGTSNEKLFF. CDR3 DNA: TGTGCCAGTAGTATTAGGGTCGGGACATCTAATGAAAAACTGTTTTTT.

A remark on this clonotype: A much larger clone sits a single nucleotide away, making a read error possible. The V call is TRBV7-2, the J call TRBJ2-5; D gene uncertain. Trimming took off 1 base at V and 6 bases at J, with 9 bases between the two ends. This CDR3 region has 13 residues. From germline, CDR1 is SGHTA and CDR2 FQGNSA. DNA of the CDR3: TGTGCCAGCAGCTTAGAGGCAGAAAAGACCCAGTACTTC. This sequence encodes CASSLEAEKTQYF.

This clonotype was observed many times. The chain links TRBV4-3 to TRBJ2-1; D may be TRBD1 or TRBD2 (7 bases each). Trimming removed 4 bases from V and 2 bases from J, with 12 bases in between. This CDR3 is built from 15 residues. Per germline, CDR1 LGHNA and CDR2 YSLEER. For the CDR3, the DNA is TGCGCCAGCAGCCCCAGGGGGGGTACCTACAATGAGCAGTTCTTC. It encodes CASSPRGGTYNEQFF.

This clonotype was counted many times. This rearrangement joins TRBV15 to TRBJ1-5; TRBD1 is a possible D gene (5 bases). The CDR3 totals 16 residues. Germline values: CDR1 LNHNV, CDR2 YYDKDF (reference sequence). The ends were cut back, 1 base at V and 7 bases at J, with 17 bases in the middle. Here the CDR3 DNA reads TGTGCCACCAGCAGAGCTGGGGGTGGGGTGATGCAGCCCCAGCATTTT. It codes for CATSRAGGGVMQPQHF.

At least ten counts were recorded for this clonotype. The chain employs TRBV20-1 and TRBJ2-7; possibly TRBD1 or TRBD2 for D (6 bases each). Trimming cost V 7 bases and J 5 bases, with 18 bases left between them. The germline V gene has CDR1 DFQATT and CDR2 SNEGSKA (reference sequence). This CDR3 is built from 13 residues. In nucleotides, the CDR3 is TGCAGTGGCGCGGACAGCGGGCCGGACGAGCAGTACTTC. As protein: CSGADSGPDEQYF.

The chain has TRBV5-1 and TRBJ2-1, with 8 nucleotides matching TRBD2. CDR1 is SGHRS and CDR2 is YFSETQ in the germline V gene. The CDR3 length is 19 residues. With 5 bases clipped from V and 0 bases from J, the junction kept 16 bases outside the gene matches. The CDR3 nucleotides read TGCGCCAGCAGAAAGCGGACTAGCTCTGGGGTAGGCTCCTACAATGAGCAGTTCTTC. Translation: CASRKRTSSGVGSYNEQFF.

This clonotype was recorded a few times. V usage is TRBV6-5 and J usage is TRBJ2-7, with 10 bases identical to TRBD1. Germline CDR1 MNHEY, CDR2 SVGAGI. J lost 1 base, V lost 2 bases, and 5 bases had no gene match. This CDR3 has 16 residues. Here the CDR3 reads CASSYIGTGESYEQYV. The CDR3 DNA reads as TGTGCCAGCAGTTACATTGGGACAGGGGAATCCTACGAGCAGTACGTC.